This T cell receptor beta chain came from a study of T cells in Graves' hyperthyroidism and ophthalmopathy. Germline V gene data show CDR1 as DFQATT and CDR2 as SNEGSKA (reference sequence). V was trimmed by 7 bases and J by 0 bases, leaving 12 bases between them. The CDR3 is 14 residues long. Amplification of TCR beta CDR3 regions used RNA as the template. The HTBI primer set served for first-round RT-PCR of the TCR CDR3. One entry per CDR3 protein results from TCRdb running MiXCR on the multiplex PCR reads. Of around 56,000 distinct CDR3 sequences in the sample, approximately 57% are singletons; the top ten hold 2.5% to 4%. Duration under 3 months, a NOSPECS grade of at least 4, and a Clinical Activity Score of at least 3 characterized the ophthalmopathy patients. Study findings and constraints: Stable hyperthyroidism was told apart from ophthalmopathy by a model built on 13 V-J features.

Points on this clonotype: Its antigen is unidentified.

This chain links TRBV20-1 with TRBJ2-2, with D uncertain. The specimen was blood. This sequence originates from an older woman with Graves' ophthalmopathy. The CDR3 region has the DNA TGCAGTGAGGGTTGGGCAGCGAACACCGGGGAGCTGTTTTTT. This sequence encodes CSEGWAANTGELFF.